This TCR beta chain originates from a study of T cells in narcolepsy. Looking at the study overall: Donors had narcolepsy type 1 or type 2, or were healthy controls.

A remark on this clone: What it recognizes is unknown.

The study's findings and limits: Blood of same and different patients, but not healthy controls, reportedly held recurring autoreactive clonotypes. No autoreactive T cell clone sequences appeared in some memory CD4+ repertoires. Autoreactive HCRT-specific and TRIB2-specific clonotypes were marked in same-patient CSF-versus-blood CD4+ comparisons.

CDR1 and CDR2 from the germline V gene are SGHNT and YENEEA. Trimming stripped 5 bases from V and 4 bases from J, with 12 bases between. The CDR3 runs to 13 residues. Assay: immunoSEQ multiplex PCR; the TCRdb copy retains only in-frame clones and omits some. This sample has about 40,000 clones, with approximately 88% found just once. The rearrangement joins TRBV11-3 to TRBJ2-7; the D gene is possibly TRBD1 (5 bases). Material for sequencing was CD45RA- memory CD4+ T cells from PBMCs. This clonotype was obtained from a human donor with narcolepsy. CDR3 protein: CASSGPQEYEQYF. The CDR3 DNA sequence: TGTGCCAGCAGCGGGCCACAGGAGTACGAGCAGTACTTC.